This TCR beta chain emerged from a study of long-term antiretroviral therapy in people with HIV. The germline V gene encodes CDR1 SEHNR and CDR2 FQNEAQ (reference sequence). The length of the CDR3 is 15 residues. V shed 5 bases and J shed 4 bases, with 17 bases lying between them. Participants who had HIV were, without exception, treated in the United States. Survey level was the resolution at which the v3.0 immunoSEQ assay ran. The repertoire was sequenced with immunoSEQ multiplex PCR; TCRdb's copy has only in-frame clones and lacks some. Found here are some 14,000 clones, approximately 82% of them singletons; the top ten hold around 7.2%.

Specimen: unsorted PBMCs, collected 0.4 years after starting antiretroviral therapy. This clonotype was sampled from a man in his thirties or forties with HIV. This chain connects TRBV7-9 to TRBJ1-1, with a weak D call TRBD1 (5 bases). As DNA, the CDR3 is TGTGCCAGCAGCCCCCTGTCGGACACGGGCACTGAAGCTTTCTTT. It translates to CASSPLSDTGTEAFF.